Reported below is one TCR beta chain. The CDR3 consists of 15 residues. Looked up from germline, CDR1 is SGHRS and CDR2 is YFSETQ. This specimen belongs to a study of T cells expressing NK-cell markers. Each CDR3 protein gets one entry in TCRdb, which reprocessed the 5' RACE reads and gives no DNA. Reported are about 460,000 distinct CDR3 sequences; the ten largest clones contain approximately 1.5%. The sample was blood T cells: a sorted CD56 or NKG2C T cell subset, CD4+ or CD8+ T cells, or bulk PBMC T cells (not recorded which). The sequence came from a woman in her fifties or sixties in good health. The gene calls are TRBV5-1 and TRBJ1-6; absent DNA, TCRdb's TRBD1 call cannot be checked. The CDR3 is CASSLGGTFDSPLHF.